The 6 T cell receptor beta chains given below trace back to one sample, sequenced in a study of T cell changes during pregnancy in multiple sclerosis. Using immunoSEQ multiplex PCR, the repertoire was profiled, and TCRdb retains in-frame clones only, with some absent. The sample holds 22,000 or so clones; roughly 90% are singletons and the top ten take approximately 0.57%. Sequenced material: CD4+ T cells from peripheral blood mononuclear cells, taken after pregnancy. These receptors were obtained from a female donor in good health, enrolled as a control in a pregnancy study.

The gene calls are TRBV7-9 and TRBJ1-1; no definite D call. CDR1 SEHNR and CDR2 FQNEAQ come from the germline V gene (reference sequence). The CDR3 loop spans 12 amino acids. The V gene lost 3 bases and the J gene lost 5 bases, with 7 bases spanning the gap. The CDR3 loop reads CASSFTETEAFF. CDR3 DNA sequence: TGTGCCAGCAGCTTCACAGAGACTGAAGCTTTCTTT.

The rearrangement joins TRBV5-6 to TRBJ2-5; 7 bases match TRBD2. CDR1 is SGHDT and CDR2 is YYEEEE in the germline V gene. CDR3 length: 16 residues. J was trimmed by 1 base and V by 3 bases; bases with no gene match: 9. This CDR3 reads CASSWTLAVRQETQYF. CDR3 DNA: TGTGCCAGCAGCTGGACTCTAGCGGTGCGCCAAGAGACCCAGTACTTC.

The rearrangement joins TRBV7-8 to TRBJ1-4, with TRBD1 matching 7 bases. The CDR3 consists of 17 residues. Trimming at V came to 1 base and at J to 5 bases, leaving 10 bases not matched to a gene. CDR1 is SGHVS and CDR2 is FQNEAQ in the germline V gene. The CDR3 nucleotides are TGTGCCAGCAGCTTAGTGCGCAGGGGGATTCAGAATGAAAAACTGTTTTTT. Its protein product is CASSLVRRGIQNEKLFF. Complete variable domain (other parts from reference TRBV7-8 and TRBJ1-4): GAGVSQSPRYKVAKRGQDVALRCDPISGHVSLFWYQQALGQGPEFLTYFQNEAQLDKSGLPSDRFFAERPEGSVSTLKIQRTQQEDSAVYLCASSLVRRGIQNEKLFFGSGTQLSVL.

The CDR3 sequence: CASSSASGGLYNEQFF. CDR3 nucleotides: TGTGCCAGCAGTTCGGCTAGCGGGGGACTTTACAATGAGCAGTTCTTC. This sequence joins TRBV6-5 and TRBJ2-1; 10 nucleotides line up with TRBD2. From germline, CDR1 is MNHEY and CDR2 SVGAGI. V dropped 4 bases and J dropped 4; count of bases not matched to a gene: 7. The CDR3 is made up of 16 amino acids.

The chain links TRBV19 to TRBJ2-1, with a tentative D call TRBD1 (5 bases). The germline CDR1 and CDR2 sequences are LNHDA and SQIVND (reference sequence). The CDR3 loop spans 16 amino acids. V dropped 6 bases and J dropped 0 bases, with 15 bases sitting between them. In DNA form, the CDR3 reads TGTGCCAGTAGCAGGGCGGTCGCCAGCTCCTACAATGAGCAGTTCTTC. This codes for CASSRAVASSYNEQFF.

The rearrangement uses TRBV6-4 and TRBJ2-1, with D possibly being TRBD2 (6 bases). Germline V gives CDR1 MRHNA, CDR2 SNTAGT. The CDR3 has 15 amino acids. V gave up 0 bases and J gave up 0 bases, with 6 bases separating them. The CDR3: CASSDSSGSYNEQFF. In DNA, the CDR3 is TGTGCCAGCAGTGACTCTAGCGGCTCCTACAATGAGCAGTTCTTC.